Detailed here is one T cell receptor beta chain. This entry belongs to a study of control samples from healthy donors and cancer patients. The CDR3 has 16 residues. V lost 5 bases and J 4 bases, leaving 18 bases between the germline ends. CDR1 is SGHAT, CDR2 FQNNGV, per germline. The table came from immunoSEQ multiplex PCR; TCRdb's copy has only in-frame clones and leaves some out. Counted here are some 130,000 clones, approximately 90% occurring once; the ten biggest clones make up about 2.3%. The rearrangement joins TRBV11-2 to TRBJ2-1; TRBD2 might be the D (6 bases). Sequenced: blood. This receptor was taken from a man aged 40-49 years in good health. The CDR3 protein is CASSPVAVEKYNEQFF. CDR3 nucleotides: TGTGCCAGCAGCCCCGTAGCGGTGGAAAAATACAATGAGCAGTTCTTC.